The text below deals with one T cell receptor beta chain. This sample stems from a study of blood T cell repertoires in COVID-19. Looking at the study overall: Whether acute or convalescent, the COVID-19 samples came from the United States, Italy and Spain. Nucleic acid was either cDNA or gDNA, and it came from T cells, B-cell-depleted T cells, or PBMCs.

The CDR3 runs to 17 residues. V lost 3 bases, J lost 1 base, and 11 bases stayed unmatched. Germline CDR1 is SNHLY and CDR2 is FYNNEI. Original processing notes: Amplification with reference gene primers provided the estimates of nucleated cell counts. The table came from immunoSEQ multiplex PCR; TCRdb's copy has only in-frame clones and leaves some out. V and J calls and clone size follow that table, whereas D and trimming were derived from the DNA. The profile shows some 150,000 clones, 65% to 90% of them singletons. The chain combines TRBV2 with TRBJ1-1, with 7 nucleotides matching TRBD1. What was sequenced was peripheral blood. The clonotype comes from a man aged 45-65 years with acute or convalescent COVID-19. In DNA, the CDR3 is TGTGCCAGCAGTGACCCGCGAAGGGGGCTATGGAACACTGAAGCTTTCTTT. Protein sequence: CASSDPRRGLWNTEAFF.